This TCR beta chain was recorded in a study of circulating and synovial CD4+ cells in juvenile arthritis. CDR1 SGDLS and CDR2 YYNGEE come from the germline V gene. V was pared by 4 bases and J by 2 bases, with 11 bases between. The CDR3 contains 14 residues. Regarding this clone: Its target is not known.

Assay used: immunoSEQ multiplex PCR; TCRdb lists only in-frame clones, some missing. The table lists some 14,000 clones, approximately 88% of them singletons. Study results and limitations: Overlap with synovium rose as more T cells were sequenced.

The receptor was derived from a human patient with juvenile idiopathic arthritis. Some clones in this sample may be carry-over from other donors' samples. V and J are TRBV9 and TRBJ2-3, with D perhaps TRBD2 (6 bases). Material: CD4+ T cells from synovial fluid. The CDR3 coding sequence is TGTGCCAGCAGCCGGGCGGGGTCCACAGATACGCAGTATTTT. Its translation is CASSRAGSTDTQYF.